The 16 T cell receptor beta chains below come from one sample, sequenced in a study of T cell clonality in common variable immunodeficiency (dated by TCRdb to the mid-2010s). The library was prepared using the immunoSEQ multiplex PCR assay. TCRdb obtained this table from immuneACCESS and retained in-frame rearrangements with V and J assigned. These tables miss some clones; where compared with another copy, unresolved V genes account for less than half of the shortfall, and the remainder is unexplained. The sample counts tens of thousands of clones, each observed more than once. Clones ranked in the top ten supply approximately 3% of the sample. The material sequenced was peripheral blood mononuclear cells. Receptor source: a person aged 18-69 years in good health.

There are many counts of this clone. The read gets to within 3 residues of the CDR3 end, and the germline J gene fills in the rest. The J gene is TRBJ2-7, the V gene TRBV20-1, with TRBD2 matching 11 bases. Germline lookup yields CDR1 DFQATT and CDR2 SNEGSKA (reference sequence). The CDR3 spans 12 residues. CDR3 DNA, as far as it was read: TGCAGCGGGACTAGCGGCTCCTACGAG. It codes for CSGTSGSYE. The whole CDR3 region reads CSGTSGSYEQYF.

This clone was recorded at least ten times. The read gets to within 3 residues of the CDR3 end, and the germline J gene fills in the rest. V gene TRBV29-1 combines with J gene TRBJ1-2, with TRBD1 matching over 10 bases. The CDR3 runs to 17 residues. The V gene's germline CDR1 is SQVTM and CDR2 ANQGSEA. The CDR3 region is CSVDGRQGAFPSEGYTF. The covered CDR3 bases are TGCAGCGTTGATGGACGACAGGGGGCATTCCCATCGGAGGGC.

This clone was seen more than once but under ten times. The read ends 3 residues early relative to the CDR3; the germline J gene fills the gap. V is TRBV11-2 and J is TRBJ2-2; a weak D match, TRBD2 (5 bases). Between the trimmed V and J ends, which lost 0 bases and 3 bases, there was a span of 8 bases. The CDR3 extends over 15 amino acids. The germline V gene encodes CDR1 SGHAT and CDR2 FQNNGV. CDR3 protein: CASSLDPRDTGELFF. The part of the CDR3 DNA that was read is TGTGCCAGCAGCTTAGATCCGCGGGACACCGGGGAG.

Ten or more counts support this clone. The read is 3 residues too short to cover the CDR3 end, so that end is filled in from the germline J gene. The genes are TRBV7-3 and TRBJ2-3; 16 bases map to TRBD2. Germline lookup yields CDR1 SGHTA and CDR2 FQGTGA. The CDR3 consists of 18 residues. The part of the CDR3 DNA that was read is TGTGCCAGCAGCTTAACCCAGGGACTAGCGGGAGGGCAAGAGACG. Translation gives CASSLTQGLAGGQET. The CDR3 as a whole reads CASSLTQGLAGGQETQYF.

This clone was seen many times. The DNA ends 3 residues before the CDR3 does, and the rest of the CDR3 is filled in from the germline J gene. The chain recombines TRBV30 with TRBJ2-4, with D possibly matching TRBD2 (6 bases). Germline V CDR1 and CDR2: GTSNPN, SVGIG (reference sequence). The CDR3 runs 15 residues. Trimming took off 1 base at V and 4 bases at J, with 14 bases between the two ends. The covered CDR3 bases are TGTGCCTGGAGTGAAACGCTAGCGACTAAAAACATT. Translated: CAWSETLATKNI. The CDR3 reads in full as CAWSETLATKNIQYF.

This clone was seen a few times. The CDR3 is cut off 3 residues early in the read; its end comes from the germline J gene. The chain links TRBV19 to TRBJ1-5; the match to TRBD1 covers 8 bases. V lost 7 bases and J lost 0; bases outside the gene matches: 20. Per germline, CDR1 LNHDA and CDR2 SQIVND (reference sequence). The CDR3 is 20 amino acids. Partial CDR3 DNA: TGTGCCAGTACGTTGACGGCAGGGGGCTTATTAAGTAGTAGCAATCAGCCC. This gives the protein CASTLTAGGLLSSSNQP. The full CDR3 protein is CASTLTAGGLLSSSNQPQHF.

A note on this clone: Coverage ceases 3 residues before the CDR3 finishes, and the germline J gene fills in the end. This chain uses TRBV2 with TRBJ2-2; 8 nucleotides line up with TRBD1. The germline CDR1 and CDR2 sequences are SNHLY and FYNNEI. The V segment lost 6 bases and the J segment 1 base; nucleotides outside the gene matches: 4. The CDR3 consists of 15 residues. The CDR3 sequence is CASRADRGNTGELFF. The part of the CDR3 DNA that was read is TGTGCCAGCAGGGCTGACAGGGGGAACACCGGGGAG. Full variable domain (outside the CDR3, taken from reference TRBV2 and TRBJ2-2): EPEVTQTPSHQVTQMGQEVILRCVPISNHLYFYWYRQILGQKVEFLVSFYNNEISEKSEIFDDQFSVERPDGSNFTLKIRSTKLEDSAMYFCASRADRGNTGELFFGEGSRLTVL.

This clone was observed at least ten times. The CDR3 end lies 3 residues beyond the end of the read and is filled in from the germline J gene. The J gene is TRBJ2-7, the V gene TRBV18, with 14 bases fitting TRBD2. The CDR3 runs 15 residues. The junction had 5 bases not matched to a gene; V was cut back by 6 bases and J by 4 bases. CDR1 KGHSH and CDR2 LQKENI come from the germline V gene. CDR3 protein: CASSEGLAGGYEQYF. The covered CDR3 bases are TGTGCCAGCTCGGAAGGACTAGCGGGAGGTTACGAG.

There are many counts of this clone. The DNA ends 3 residues before the CDR3 does, and the rest of the CDR3 is filled in from the germline J gene. The V and J genes are TRBV7-2 and TRBJ2-3; perhaps TRBD1 as D (5 bases). This CDR3 spans 12 amino acids. Germline V gives CDR1 SGHTA, CDR2 FQGNSA. V lost 4 bases and J lost 5, with 7 bases in between. The sequenced part of the CDR3 DNA is TGTGCCAGCAGCTCCAGGGTAGATACG. It encodes CASSSRVDT. The entire CDR3 protein reads CASSSRVDTQYF.

Many counts were recorded for this clone. The CDR3 end lies 3 residues beyond the end of the read and is filled in from the germline J gene. This chain uses TRBV30 with TRBJ2-2, with 10 bases that match TRBD1. The ends lost 3 bases at V and 6 bases at J; junction bases unmatched: 1. This CDR3 contains 13 residues. CDR1 GTSNPN and CDR2 SVGIG come from the germline V gene (reference sequence). The covered CDR3 bases are TGTGCCTGGAGGACAGGGGGCTCCGGGGAG. It translates to CAWRTGGSGE. The full CDR3 protein is CAWRTGGSGELFF. The entire variable domain, with the rest obtained from reference TRBV30 and TRBJ2-2, is as follows: SQTIHQWPATLVQPVGSPLSLECTVEGTSNPNLYWYRQAAGRGLQLLFYSVGIGQISSEVPQNLSASRPQDRQFILSSKKLLLSDSGFYLCAWRTGGSGELFFGEGSRLTVL.

This clone was seen repeatedly, ten times or more. The CDR3 goes on 3 residues after the read ends, and that part is filled in from the germline J gene. The rearrangement uses TRBV12-3 or TRBV12-4 and TRBJ2-1; no clear D. This CDR3 contains 12 residues. Between the trimmed V and J ends, which lost 5 bases and 8 bases, there was a span of 10 bases. The DNA read from the CDR3 is TGTGCCAGCAGTCCTTTAGGGTATGAG. Translation: CASSPLGYE. The CDR3, in full, reads CASSPLGYEQFF.

Of note for this clone: The CDR3 end falls 3 residues outside the read, so it is completed with the germline J gene. The chain combines TRBV11-1 with TRBJ2-2; D is ambiguous. V lost 2 bases and J 0 bases, leaving 4 bases between the germline ends. CDR1 SGHAT and CDR2 FQDESV come from the germline V gene (reference sequence). The CDR3 contains 14 residues. The CDR3 is CASSLNSNTGELFF. CDR3 DNA (partial): TGTGCCAGCAGCTTAAACTCGAACACCGGGGAG.

Notes on this clone: The read comes to an end 3 residues before the CDR3 does, leaving the germline J gene to fill in the end. This chain joins TRBV20-1 and TRBJ1-5; TRBD1 is a possible D gene (5 bases). Between the trimmed V and J ends, which lost 5 bases and 3 bases, there was a span of 11 bases. The length of the CDR3 is 13 residues. Per the germline V gene, CDR1 is DFQATT and CDR2 is SNEGSKA (reference sequence). Incomplete CDR3 DNA: TGCAGTGCTGCGGGACTGGCCAATCAGCCC. Its translation: CSAAGLANQP. The CDR3, in full, reads CSAAGLANQPQHF.

The part of the CDR3 DNA that was read is TGTGCCAGCAGCATTACAGGGATAGGATCCTACGAG. Its protein product is CASSITGIGSYE. The full CDR3 reads CASSITGIGSYEQYF. The chain links TRBV11-2 to TRBJ2-7; D possibly corresponds to TRBD1 (6 bases). The observed sequence ends 3 residues before the CDR3 terminus, with the missing tail filled in from the germline J gene. V dropped 5 bases and J dropped 1 base, with 15 bases sitting between them. CDR3 size: 15 residues. Germline lookup yields CDR1 SGHAT and CDR2 FQNNGV.

A remark on this clone: Read data end 3 residues before the CDR3 end; the end is taken from the germline J gene. The chain carries TRBV19 and TRBJ1-2; D uncertain. Germline loops: CDR1 LNHDA, CDR2 SQIVND (reference sequence). The CDR3 contains 18 residues. CDR3 protein: CASSIELGLDPIYNEYTF. CDR3 DNA, as far as it was read: TGTGCCAGTAGTATAGAACTAGGACTAGATCCCATATACAATGAA.

This clone came up many times. The read comes to an end 3 residues before the CDR3 does, leaving the germline J gene to fill in the end. The V gene is TRBV20-1, the J gene TRBJ1-3, with 7 nucleotides matching TRBD1. Germline trimming cut 2 bases from V and 0 bases from J; bases unmatched to any gene: 4. There are 15 residues in the CDR3. The germline V gene encodes CDR1 DFQATT and CDR2 SNEGSKA (reference sequence). The covered CDR3 bases are TGCAGTGCTAGACAGGGGGTCTCCTCTGGAAACACC. This codes for CSARQGVSSGNT. The full CDR3 is CSARQGVSSGNTIYF.